This entry lists 14 T cell receptor beta chains sequenced from one sample in a study of cytomegalovirus exposure and HLA in healthy donors. Researchers ran the PCR with 60 Vbeta and 13 Jbeta primers. TCRdb's table, derived via immunoSEQ multiplex PCR, lists solely in-frame clones and lacks some. The sample gives over 110,000 clones, about 85% of which show up once; around 3% is in the top ten. The sample consisted of PBMCs. These receptors were obtained from a female donor in good health and CMV-seronegative.

V gene TRBV25-1 combines with J gene TRBJ2-3; TRBD2 matches at 9 bases. V lost 2 bases to trimming and J lost 5 bases; unmatched junction nucleotides: 5. Germline assignment: CDR1 MGHDK and CDR2 SYGVNS. The CDR3 loop spans 15 amino acids. The CDR3 sequence is CASSEAGGRGDTQYF. The CDR3 DNA reads TGTGCCAGCAGTGAAGCGGGGGGGCGAGGAGATACGCAGTATTTT.

The rearrangement uses TRBV5-4 and TRBJ2-1, with 12 positions matching TRBD2. The CDR3 has 15 residues. Germline V gene lookup returns CDR1 SGHNT and CDR2 YYREEE (reference sequence). The junction had 6 bases not matched to a gene; V was cut back by 4 bases and J by 7 bases. In DNA form, the CDR3 reads TGTGCCAGCAGCCAGACTAGCGGGAGTGCAAATGAGCAGTTCTTC. This sequence encodes CASSQTSGSANEQFF.

The chain has TRBV10-3 and TRBJ2-5; no definite D call. The J call may be incorrect, as the DNA end agrees better with TRBJ2-7. Germline assignment: CDR1 ENHRY and CDR2 SYGVKD. There are 15 residues in the CDR3. The CDR3 DNA sequence: TGTGCCATCAGTGGTGGTCAGACACTGACCTACGAGCAGTACTTC. Translation gives CAISGGQTLTYEQYF.

The chain uses TRBV28 and TRBJ1-5, with 7 bases aligning to TRBD1. The CDR3 runs to 15 residues. The J segment lost 5 bases and the V segment lost 3 bases, leaving 7 bases of the junction unmatched. Germline CDR1 reads MDHEN; CDR2 reads SYDVKM. CDR3 nucleotides: TGTGCCAGCAGTTTGCGCAGGGGGGCCTATCAGCCCCAGCATTTT. Translated: CASSLRRGAYQPQHF.

This clone was seen a handful of times. The gene calls are TRBV6-5 and TRBJ1-5; tentative D call: TRBD1 (6 bases). Per germline, CDR1 MNHEY and CDR2 SVGAGI. Trimming left V 6 bases short and J 0 bases short, with 12 bases between. This CDR3 region has 15 residues. DNA for the CDR3: TGTGCCAGCAGGCCACACAGGGCTAGCAATCAGCCCCAGCATTTT. Amino acids: CASRPHRASNQPQHF.

This chain connects TRBV7-2 to TRBJ2-5; tentatively, D is TRBD1 (6 bases). The CDR3 totals 13 residues. Trimming stripped 6 bases from V and 1 base from J, with 9 bases between. Germline values: CDR1 SGHTA, CDR2 FQGNSA. The CDR3 bases are TGTGCCAGCAGGGACAGTGGCCAAGAGACCCAGTACTTC. The encoded protein is CASRDSGQETQYF.

The sample holds one count of this clone. This sample includes further DNA sequences coding for the same CDR3. The chain is built from TRBV7-2 and TRBJ2-5; D uncertain. Trimming removed 1 base at V and 2 bases at J, with 8 bases between. CDR3 length equals 14 residues. In germline, CDR1 is SGHTA, CDR2 FQGNSA. The CDR3 DNA reads as TGTGCCAGCAGCTTAGGTACAGTACAAGAGACCCAGTACTTC. Encoded protein: CASSLGTVQETQYF.

This chain uses TRBV2 with TRBJ2-7; D is unresolved. Germline CDR1 and CDR2: SNHLY and FYNNEI. V was trimmed by 6 bases and J by 7 bases, leaving 22 bases between them. There are 15 residues in the CDR3. The CDR3 loop reads CASSPEALIRREQYF. CDR3 DNA sequence: TGTGCCAGCAGCCCTGAGGCACTAATCCGTCGGGAGCAGTACTTC. The full variable domain, rest sourced from reference TRBV2 and TRBJ2-7, is EPEVTQTPSHQVTQMGQEVILRCVPISNHLYFYWYRQILGQKVEFLVSFYNNEISEKSEIFDDQFSVERPDGSNFTLKIRSTKLEDSAMYFCASSPEALIRREQYFGPGTRLTVT.

The chain has TRBV5-1 and TRBJ2-6, with 12 nucleotides matching TRBD1. Germline CDR1 is SGHRS and CDR2 is YFSETQ. V lost 4 bases, J lost 4 bases, and 6 bases stayed unmatched. The CDR3 has 17 amino acids. CDR3 loop: CASSTGQGAGGANVLTF. In DNA form, the CDR3 reads TGCGCCAGCAGCACGGGACAGGGGGCGGGGGGGGCCAACGTCCTGACTTTC.

The chain combines TRBV9 with TRBJ1-2; 10 bases are shared with TRBD1. CDR3 size: 13 residues. The J segment lost 10 bases and the V segment lost 0 bases, leaving 3 bases of the junction unmatched. Germline assignment: CDR1 SGDLS and CDR2 YYNGEE. As DNA, the CDR3 is TGTGCCAGCAGCGTAGGACAGGGGGCCGTCTACACCTTC. This gives the protein CASSVGQGAVYTF.

This chain connects TRBV29-1 to TRBJ2-1, with D perhaps TRBD1 (5 bases). In germline, CDR1 is SQVTM, CDR2 ANQGSEA. The CDR3 is 16 amino acids. Trimming pared 3 bases from V and 0 bases from J, leaving 15 bases between. DNA for the CDR3: TGCAGCGTTGAGGGGCACACAATGAGCTCCTACAATGAGCAGTTCTTC. It yields the protein CSVEGHTMSSYNEQFF.

This clone occurred once. The chain recombines TRBV5-1 with TRBJ1-2, with 9 bases that match TRBD1. Germline V lookup: CDR1 SGHRS, CDR2 YFSETQ. V shed 1 base, J shed 4 bases, and the junction held 5 bases outside the gene matches. There are 15 residues in the CDR3. CDR3 in DNA: TGCGCCAGCAGCTTGCCCGGGACAGGGAGCTATGGCTACACCTTC. As protein: CASSLPGTGSYGYTF. The full variable domain, rest sourced from reference TRBV5-1 and TRBJ1-2, is KAGVTQTPRYLIKTRGQQVTLSCSPISGHRSVSWYQQTPGQGLQFLFEYFSETQRNKGNFPGRFSGRQFSNSRSEMNVSTLELGDSALYLCASSLPGTGSYGYTFGSGTRLTVV.

With respect to this clone: At one boundary the junction diverges from the germline segment, which might be a read error. V and J are TRBV18 and TRBJ2-1; perhaps TRBD1 as D (5 bases). This CDR3 comprises 15 residues. Looked up from germline, CDR1 is KGHSH and CDR2 is LQKENI. The CDR3 sequence is CASSPRNPGRSPFLF. CDR3 coding DNA: TGTGCCAGCTCACCAAGGAACCCAGGGCGCTCTCCTTTCCTCTTC.

This clone is a singleton in its sample. Here the CDR3 DNA reads TGTGCCAGCAGTCGAGGGGACGGGGGGGCAAATACGCAGTATTTT. The encoded protein is CASSRGDGGANTQYF. The rearrangement uses TRBV6-5 and TRBJ2-3; 8 bases fit TRBD2. Germline trimming cut 5 bases from V and 7 bases from J; bases unmatched to any gene: 11. Germline-derived CDR1 and CDR2 are MNHEY and SVGAGI. This CDR3 comprises 15 residues.